This T cell receptor beta chain was captured by sequencing in a study of identical twins. Findings and caveats of the study: Zero-insertion analyses could be partly confounded by invariant MAIT and iNKT cells. Insertions ran lower in abundant cord blood beta clonotypes, though not in memory repertoires. Monozygotic twins shared more out-of-frame TCR alpha than recombination models predicted.

The V segment lost 4 bases and the J segment 4 bases; nucleotides outside the gene matches: 6. In germline, CDR1 is MNHNS, CDR2 SASEGT. There are 15 residues in the CDR3. MiXCR, run by TCRdb on the 5' RACE reads, gives a single entry per CDR3 protein. The sample records 1.5 million to 2 million distinct CDR3 sequences, about 32% being singletons. This clonotype was observed a handful of times. The antigen is not known. Sequenced material: cord blood. The chain is built from TRBV6-1 and TRBJ1-5, with 8 bases fitting TRBD1. This receptor was identified in a newborn girl in good health. The CDR3 spells CASSGGTGLNQPQHF. CDR3 nucleotides: TGTGCCAGCAGTGGGGGGACAGGATTAAATCAGCCCCAGCATTTT.